The clone carrying this T cell receptor beta chain was seen ten or more times. A much larger clone is a single base away; this may be a read error. This CDR3 is missing its conserved last phenylalanine or tryptophan, likely due to a read error. The CDR3 length is 13 residues. The V gene lost 5 bases and the J gene lost 0 bases, with 7 bases spanning the gap. Amplification of the TCR beta CDR3 regions used RNA transcripts (as template). A first-round RT-PCR used HTBI primers, followed by a second-round multiplex PCR. One entry per CDR3 protein, called by TCRdb with MiXCR from the multiplex PCR reads. Of under 250,000 distinct CDR3 sequences listed, roughly 21% are singletons. The data are from a study of Graves' ophthalmopathy and Graves' hyperthyroidism.

The receptor's source is a woman aged 45-65 years with Graves' ophthalmopathy. The specimen sequenced was peripheral blood. The V gene is TRBV12-3 or TRBV12-4, the J gene TRBJ1-1; possible D gene TRBD1, 5 bases. DNA for the CDR3: TGTGCCAGCAGTCCCAGGGTGAACACTGAAGCTTTCCTT. This translates into CASSPRVNTEAFL.